This paragraph reports one T cell receptor beta chain. Its recognized antigen is unknown. No base quality information exists; no much larger clone differs at one position. The germline V gene encodes CDR1 MGHRA and CDR2 YSYEKL. The CDR3 numbers 16 residues from cysteine through phenylalanine. Only CDR3 DNA is held: 48 bases, read in frame from base 1. The junction shows trimming of 0 bases on V and 8 bases on J, plus 19 bases between the germline ends. Ficoll-Paque density gradient centrifugation was used to isolate PBMCs. TCRdb records Illumina NovaSeq 6000 as the sequencer. TCRalpha and TCRbeta cDNA libraries were constructed by 5'RACE with constant-segment primers, with sample barcodes and unique molecular identifiers being introduced. RNA was extracted from every sample with Trizol reagent. The libraries were amplified in two PCR steps, and the second step added a second sample barcode and Illumina TruSeq adapters. The libraries were sequenced on an Illumina NovaSeq using 2 x 150 bp paired-end reads. The study's own analysis went as follows. Reads were demultiplexed and collapsed into UMI-guided consensus sequences with migec v1.2.7. Using mixcr v2.1.11, UMI consensuses were aligned to TRA and TRB V and J templates and then assembled into clonotypes. A clonotype was counted as expanded or contracted only when both edgeR and NoisET called the clonotype significant, with the noise models trained on biological replicates. For edgeR calls, a false discovery rate-adjusted p below 0.01 and a log2 fold-change threshold of 1 were applied. PCA with hierarchical clustering of max-normalized trajectories of the 1000 most abundant clonotypes was used as exploratory dynamics analysis. Each responding clone was given a CD4 or CD8 phenotype based on the CD4+ and CD8+ repertoires, which had been sequenced separately. TCRdb itself trimmed the public reads at Q25 with fastp, ran MiXCR and retained productive beta chains. Each record represents a unique CDR3 protein, reported with the most common genes and DNA among its rows. The V and J calls shown here were made by TCRdb, not taken from the authors' results. The sample yields some 450,000 distinct CDR3 sequences; over 15% were counted once. Of the sample, roughly 21% is held by the ten largest clones.

The sample is drawn from a study of T-cell memory formation after mild COVID-19 listed by TCRdb under 2021. About the investigation overall: TCR sequence clusters from the two donors were found to be largely donor specific. Longitudinal TCRalpha and TCRbeta repertoire sequencing tracked T-cell clones expanding and contracting after mild COVID-19 in a couple of donors. Two young, previously healthy adult volunteers made up the cohort, one male and one female. Here is what the overall study found, with its caveats: Contracting CD4+ clones were found mainly in CM and EM memory subsets, while CD8+ clones were enriched in EMRA. Whether the second-wave clones peaking on day 37 were SARS-CoV-2 specific was not confirmed. Only a couple of mild cases were covered by the study, and larger cohorts that include severe cases with pre-infection samples were considered necessary. Clones contracting from day 15 to 85 had balanced CD4/CD8 phenotypes, while a second wave expanding from day 15 to 37 was biased towards CD4+. Some responding clones were detected in pre-infection memory, which suggested that pre-existing cross-reactive memory T cells had joined the SARS-CoV-2 response.

The V gene is TRBV4-1 and the J gene is TRBJ1-2, and possibly TRBD1, on 5 matching bases. This sequence was found in a man aged 18-30 years who had mild COVID-19 (a few samples of this study predate the infection). The sample titles of this study are shuffled in the database, so cell type and time point are left out; the donor was told from shared clones. The sequencing sample was made of PBMCs or a T cell subset sorted from them (not recorded which). The CDR3 is CASSQELPGPRGGYTF. The DNA sequence is as follows: TGCGCCAGCAGCCAAGAATTGCCGGGACCGAGGGGAGGCTACACCTTC.